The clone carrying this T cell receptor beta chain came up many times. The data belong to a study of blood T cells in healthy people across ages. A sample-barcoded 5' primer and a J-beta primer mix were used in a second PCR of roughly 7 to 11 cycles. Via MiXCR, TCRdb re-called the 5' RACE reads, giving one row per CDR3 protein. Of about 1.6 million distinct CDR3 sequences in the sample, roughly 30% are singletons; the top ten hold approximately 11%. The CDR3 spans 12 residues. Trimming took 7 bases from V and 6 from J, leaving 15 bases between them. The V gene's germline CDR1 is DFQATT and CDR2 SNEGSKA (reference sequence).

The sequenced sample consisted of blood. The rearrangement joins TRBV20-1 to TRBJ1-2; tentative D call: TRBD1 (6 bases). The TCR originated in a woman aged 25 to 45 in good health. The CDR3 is CSGTPGDNGYTF. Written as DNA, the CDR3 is TGCAGTGGCACCCCAGGGGACAATGGCTACACCTTC.